This T cell receptor (beta chain) comes out of a study of CD8 T cells in Susac syndrome. With V trimmed by 5 bases and J by 3 bases, 7 bases remained unmatched. The CDR3 loop spans 13 amino acids. The germline V gene encodes CDR1 SQVTM and CDR2 ANQGSEA. This clonotype was recorded only once. cDNA came from about 0.5 to 1 ug RNA primed by random hexamers. One entry per CDR3 protein, called by TCRdb with MiXCR from the immunoSEQ multiplex PCR reads. Of 200,000 to 250,000 distinct CDR3 sequences detected, about 95% appear once; the ten largest clones hold about 0.091%. This rearrangement joins TRBV29-1 to TRBJ2-7; 7 bases are shared with TRBD1. The clonotype was recovered from a human donor with multiple sclerosis. The specimen sequenced was CD4+ T cells from PBMCs. As DNA, the CDR3 is TGCAGCGTTAGGGACAGATTTAACTACGAGCAGTACTTC. The encoded protein is CSVRDRFNYEQYF.